Below, 5 T cell receptor beta chains from the same sample are listed, as sequenced in a study of CD8+CD57+ T cells in acquired aplastic anemia (dated by TCRdb to the late 2010s). The patients picked for sequencing were ones in whom flow cytometry had shown an expansion of CD8+CD57+ cells. TCRdb lists the instrument as Illumina HiSeq 2000. TCR beta VDJ combination and CDR3 sequence profiling used genomic DNA as the template. TCRdb took the public reads, trimmed them with fastp at Q25, ran MiXCR for clone calling and kept in-frame beta chains. Each CDR3 protein gets just one entry, which takes the most common genes and DNA from the rows behind it. The sample table lists under 200,000 distinct CDR3 sequences, about 48% of them with a count of one. Jointly, the top ten make up 30% to 40% of the sample. Sequencing was carried out using sorted CD4+, CD8+, or CD8+CD57+ T cells (not recorded which) from PBMCs. These receptors were taken from a human donor with aplastic anemia.

A remark on this clonotype: Since a much larger clone is just one base distant, this may be a read error. This chain connects TRBV6-5 to TRBJ1-2, with D perhaps TRBD1 (6 bases). The germline V gene has CDR1 MNHEY and CDR2 SVGAGI. The CDR3 runs to 15 residues. The V and J ends lost 0 bases and 11 bases respectively, with 19 bases between them. This CDR3 is CASSYSTRGGHVYTF. The CDR3 bases are TGTGCCAGCAGTTACTCCACCAGAGGGGGGCATGTTTACACCTTC.

This clonotype showed up many times. The J gene is TRBJ1-1, the V gene TRBV29-1; 10 bases fit TRBD1. Trimming cost V 7 bases and J 4 bases; bases outside gene matches: 9. Looked up from germline, CDR1 is SQVTM and CDR2 is ANQGSEA. The CDR3 runs to 14 residues. Here the CDR3 DNA reads TGCAGCGGCAGCCGGGACAGGGGTCCCACTGAAGCTTTCTTT. Amino acids: CSGSRDRGPTEAFF.

This clonotype has just a few counts. This chain connects TRBV9 to TRBJ2-2, with 12 bases aligning to TRBD2. Per germline, CDR1 SGDLS and CDR2 YYNGEE. This CDR3 has 17 residues. Trimming cost V 3 bases and J 7 bases; bases outside gene matches: 10. CDR3 coding DNA: TGTGCCAGCAGCGAAACTCTAGCGGGAGGGCCCGTCGGGGAGCTGTTTTTT. The encoded protein is CASSETLAGGPVGELFF.

The rearrangement joins TRBV6-1 to TRBJ1-2; D not certain. Looked up from germline, CDR1 is MNHNS and CDR2 is SASEGT. This CDR3 has 13 amino acids. Deletions cut 6 bases from V and 5 bases from J, with 13 bases between. The CDR3 DNA sequence: TGTGCCAGCAGCCCGACGCTAGTTTATGGCTACACCTTC. Translation gives CASSPTLVYGYTF.

On this clonotype itself: Just one base apart from a much larger clone, this may be a read error. The chain is built from TRBV6-5 and TRBJ2-7, with D possibly being TRBD2 (6 bases). This CDR3 is 13 amino acids long. Germline CDR1 is MNHEY and CDR2 is SVGAGI. The CDR3 DNA follows: TGTGCCAGCAGTTACACTTTGCGGGGAGAGCGGTACTTC. Translated, it gives CASSYTLRGERYF.